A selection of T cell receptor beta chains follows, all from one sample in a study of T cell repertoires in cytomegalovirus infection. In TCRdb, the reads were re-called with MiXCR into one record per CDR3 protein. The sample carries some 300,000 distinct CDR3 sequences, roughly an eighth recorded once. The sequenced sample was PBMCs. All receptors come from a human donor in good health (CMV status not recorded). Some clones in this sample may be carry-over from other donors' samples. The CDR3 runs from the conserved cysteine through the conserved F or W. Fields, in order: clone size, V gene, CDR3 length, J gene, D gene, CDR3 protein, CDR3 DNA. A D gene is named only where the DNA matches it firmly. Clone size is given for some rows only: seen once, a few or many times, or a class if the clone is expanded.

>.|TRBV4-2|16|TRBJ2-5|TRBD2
CASSQERASGSETQYF
TGTGCCAGCAGCCAAGAACGAGCTAGCGGGAGTGAGACCCAGTACTTC
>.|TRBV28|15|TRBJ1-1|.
CASSSRGYRDTEAFF
TGTGCCAGCAGTTCGAGGGGATACAGGGACACTGAAGCTTTCTTT
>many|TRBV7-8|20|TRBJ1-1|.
CASSLAIPGEGGYMNTEAFF
TGTGCCAGCAGCTTAGCAATCCCCGGCGAGGGGGGTTACATGAACACTGAAGCTTTCTTT
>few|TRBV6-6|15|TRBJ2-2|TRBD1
CASSYPRQGTGELFF
TGTGCCAGCAGTTATCCGAGACAGGGCACCGGGGAGCTGTTTTTT
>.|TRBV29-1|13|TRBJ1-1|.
CSAKRGMDTEAFF
TGCAGCGCCAAGAGGGGGATGGACACTGAAGCTTTCTTT
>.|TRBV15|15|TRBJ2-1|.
CATGGLRGTYNEQFF
TGTGCCACGGGGGGTCTTCGGGGCACCTACAATGAGCAGTTCTTC
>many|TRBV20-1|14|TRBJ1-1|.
CSAQRDGGNTEAFF
TGCAGTGCTCAAAGGGATGGGGGTAACACTGAAGCTTTCTTT
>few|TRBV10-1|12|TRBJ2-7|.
CASSEIGGEQYF
TGCGCCAGCAGTGAGATTGGGGGCGAGCAGTACTTC
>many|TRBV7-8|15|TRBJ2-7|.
CASSPTDLGSYEQYF
TGTGCCAGCAGCCCGACGGACCTAGGTTCCTACGAGCAGTACTTC
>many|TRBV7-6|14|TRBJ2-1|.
CASSSGELYNEQFF
TGTGCCAGCAGCTCAGGGGAATTGTACAATGAGCAGTTCTTC
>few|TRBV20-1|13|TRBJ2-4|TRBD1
CSAGQGMGNIQYF
TGCAGTGCTGGACAGGGGATGGGAAACATTCAGTACTTC
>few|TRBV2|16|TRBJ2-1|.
CASSEDGGTGSDEQFF
TGTGCCAGCAGTGAAGACGGCGGGACGGGTTCGGATGAGCAGTTCTTC
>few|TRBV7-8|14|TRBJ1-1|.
CASSLGGGYTEAFF
TGTGCCAGCAGCTTGGGAGGGGGATACACTGAAGCTTTCTTT
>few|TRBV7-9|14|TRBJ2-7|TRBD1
CASSLDRRAYEQYF
TGTGCCAGCAGCTTGGACAGGAGAGCCTACGAGCAGTACTTC
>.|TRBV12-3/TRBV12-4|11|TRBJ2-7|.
CASCQGNEQYF
TGTGCCAGCTGCCAGGGCAACGAGCAGTACTTC
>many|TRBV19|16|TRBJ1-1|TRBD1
CASTLGQVGVNTEAFF
TGTGCCAGTACCTTGGGACAGGTGGGGGTGAACACTGAAGCTTTCTTT
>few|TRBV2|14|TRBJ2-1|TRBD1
CASPPGRGLNEQFF
TGTGCCAGCCCCCCGGGCAGGGGGCTGAATGAGCAGTTCTTC
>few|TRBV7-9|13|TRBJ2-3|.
CASSDRYTDTQYF
TGTGCCAGCAGCGACCGATACACAGATACGCAGTATTTT
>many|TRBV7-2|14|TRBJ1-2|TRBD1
CASSLGRQGGGYTF
TGTGCCAGCAGCTTAGGGCGACAGGGGGGTGGCTACACCTTC
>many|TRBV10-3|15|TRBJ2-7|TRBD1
CAISGAGTGRDEQYF
TGTGCCATCAGTGGGGCCGGGACAGGGCGGGACGAGCAGTACTTC
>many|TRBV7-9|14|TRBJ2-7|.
CASKFRAGRYEQYF
.
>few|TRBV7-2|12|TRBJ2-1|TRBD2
CASRSAGVEQFF
TGTGCCAGCAGATCAGCGGGAGTTGAGCAGTTCTTC
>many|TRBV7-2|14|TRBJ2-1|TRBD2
CASSLSGGLHEQFF
TGTGCCAGCAGCTTATCGGGGGGGCTGCATGAGCAGTTCTTC
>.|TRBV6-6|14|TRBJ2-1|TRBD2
CVTGREQRGNEQFF
TGTGTGACGGGGAGGGAGCAAAGAGGAAATGAGCAGTTCTTC
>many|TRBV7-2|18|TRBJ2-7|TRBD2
CASSSLAATSGRSYEQYF
TGTGCCAGCAGCTCCTTAGCCGCGACTAGCGGGAGATCGTACGAGCAGTACTTC
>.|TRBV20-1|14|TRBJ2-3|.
CSASGQIGADTQYF
TGCAGTGCCAGTGGACAGATCGGGGCGGATACGCAGTATTTT
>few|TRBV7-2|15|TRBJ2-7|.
CASSLGQGLIYEQYF
TGTGCCAGCAGCTTAGGTCAGGGACTGATCTACGAGCAGTACTTC
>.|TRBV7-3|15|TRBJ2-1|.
CASSPSGPLYNEQFF
TGTGCCAGCAGCCCCTCGGGACCTCTTTACAATGAGCAGTTCTTC
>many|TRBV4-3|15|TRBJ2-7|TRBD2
CASSQELAASYEQYF
TGCGCCAGCAGCCAAGAACTAGCGGCCTCCTACGAGCAGTACTTC
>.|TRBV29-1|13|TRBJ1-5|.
CSGSVGGDQPQHF
TGCAGCGGTTCCGTGGGGGGGGATCAGCCCCAGCATTTT
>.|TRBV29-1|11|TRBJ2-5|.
CSGTYPKAQYF
TGCAGCGGGACGTACCCAAAGGCCCAGTACTTC
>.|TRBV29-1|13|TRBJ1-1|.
CSVSDGRDLEAFF
TGCAGCGTTTCCGATGGACGGGACTTAGAAGCTTTCTTT
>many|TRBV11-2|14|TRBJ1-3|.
CASSFSDRGNTIYF
TGTGCCAGCAGCTTTTCCGACCGGGGAAACACCATATATTTT
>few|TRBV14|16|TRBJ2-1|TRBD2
CASSRMTSGLYNEQFF
TGTGCCAGCAGCCGGATGACTAGCGGGCTCTACAATGAGCAGTTCTTC
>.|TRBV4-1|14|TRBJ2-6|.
CASSPQTGANVLTF
TGCGCCAGCAGCCCTCAAACTGGGGCCAACGTCCTGACTTTC
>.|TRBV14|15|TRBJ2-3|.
CASSQFRGATDTQYF
TGTGCCAGCAGCCAATTTCGGGGGGCGACAGATACGCAGTATTTT
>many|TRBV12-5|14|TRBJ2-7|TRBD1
CASGPLDRGREQYF
TGTGCTAGTGGTCCTTTAGACAGGGGAAGGGAGCAGTACTTC
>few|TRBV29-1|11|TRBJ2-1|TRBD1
CTGQGGNEQFF
TGCACTGGACAGGGGGGCAATGAGCAGTTCTTC
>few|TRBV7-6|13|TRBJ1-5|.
CATAGTPGEPQHF
TGTGCCACCGCCGGGACACCAGGTGAGCCCCAGCATTTT
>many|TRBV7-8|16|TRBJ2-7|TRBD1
CASSLIILWDRGEQYF
TGTGCCAGCAGCTTAATTATTTTATGGGACAGGGGCGAGCAGTACTTC
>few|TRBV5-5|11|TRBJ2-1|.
CASSLVQEQFF
TGTGCCAGCAGCTTGGTACAGGAGCAGTTCTTC
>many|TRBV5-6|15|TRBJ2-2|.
CASSSGQANTGELFF
TGTGCCAGCAGCTCGGGGCAGGCGAACACCGGGGAGCTGTTTTTT
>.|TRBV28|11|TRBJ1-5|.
CASSLSPKVYF
TGTGCCAGCAGCTTAAGTCCCAAGGTCTATTTT
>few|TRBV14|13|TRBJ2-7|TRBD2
CASSHQREKEQYF
TGTGCCAGCAGCCACCAGCGGGAGAAGGAGCAGTACTTC
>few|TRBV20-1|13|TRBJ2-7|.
CSVQDQASYEQYF
TGCAGTGTGCAGGACCAGGCCTCCTACGAGCAGTACTTC
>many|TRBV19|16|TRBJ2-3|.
CASSPRDGTVTDTQYF
TGTGCCAGTAGTCCAAGGGACGGGACGGTCACAGATACGCAGTATTTT
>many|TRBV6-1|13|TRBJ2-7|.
CASRPDARYEQYF
TGTGCCAGCAGACCCGATGCTAGATACGAGCAGTACTTC
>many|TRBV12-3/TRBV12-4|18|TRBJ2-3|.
CASSLLRQAVYSTDTQYF
TGTGCCAGCAGCCTACTCCGACAGGCCGTTTATAGCACAGATACGCAGTATTTT
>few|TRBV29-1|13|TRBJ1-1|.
CSVGNRWNTEAFF
TGCAGCGTAGGAAATCGGTGGAACACTGAAGCTTTCTTT